The source of this TCR beta chain is a study of cytomegalovirus exposure and HLA in healthy donors. Points from the study as a whole: Presence/absence analyses took donor sequencing depth as roughly uniform. A list of 150 or so TCR beta chains associated with cytomegalovirus was given.

Although they were nominally healthy when sampled, donors likely had unrecorded immune exposures. Amplification used 60 Vbeta primers and 13 Jbeta primers. The repertoire was sequenced with immunoSEQ multiplex PCR; TCRdb's copy has only in-frame clones and lacks some. The table records fewer than 200,000 clones, roughly 13% of them present only once. Of note for this clone: Antigen unknown.

From germline, CDR1 is SGDLS and CDR2 YYNGEE. V was trimmed by 0 bases and J by 5 bases, leaving 8 bases between them. The CDR3 is made up of 13 amino acids. This chain uses TRBV9 with TRBJ2-5; D uncertain. This TCR was sampled from a man aged 45-65 years in good health and CMV-seropositive. Sequencing was performed on PBMCs. CDR3 DNA sequence: TGTGCCAGCAGCGTAGGCACCGAGGAGACCCAGTACTTC. Its protein is CASSVGTEETQYF.